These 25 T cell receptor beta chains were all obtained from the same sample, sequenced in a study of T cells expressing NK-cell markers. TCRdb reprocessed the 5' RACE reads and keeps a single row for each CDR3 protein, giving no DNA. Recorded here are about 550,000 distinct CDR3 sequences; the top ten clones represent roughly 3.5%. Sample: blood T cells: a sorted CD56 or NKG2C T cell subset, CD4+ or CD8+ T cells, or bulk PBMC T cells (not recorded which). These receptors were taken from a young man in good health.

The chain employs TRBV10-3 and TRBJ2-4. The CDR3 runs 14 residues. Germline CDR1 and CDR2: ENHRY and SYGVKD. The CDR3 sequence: CAISDIVGQNIQYF.

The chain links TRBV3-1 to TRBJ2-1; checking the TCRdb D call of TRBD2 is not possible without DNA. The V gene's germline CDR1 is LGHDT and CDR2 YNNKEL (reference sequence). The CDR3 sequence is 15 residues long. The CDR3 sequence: CASSQETSADNEQFF.

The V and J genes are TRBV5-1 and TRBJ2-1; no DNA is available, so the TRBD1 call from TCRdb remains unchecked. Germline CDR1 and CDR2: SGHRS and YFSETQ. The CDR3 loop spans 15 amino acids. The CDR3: CASSLTGTDLYEQFF.

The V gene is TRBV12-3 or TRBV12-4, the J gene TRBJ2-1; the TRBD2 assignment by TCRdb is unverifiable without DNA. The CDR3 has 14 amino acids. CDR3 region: CASSPERDWHEQFF.

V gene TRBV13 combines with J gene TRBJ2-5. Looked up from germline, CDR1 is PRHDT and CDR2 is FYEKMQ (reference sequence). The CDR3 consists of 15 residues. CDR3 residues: CASSLESSGQETQYF.

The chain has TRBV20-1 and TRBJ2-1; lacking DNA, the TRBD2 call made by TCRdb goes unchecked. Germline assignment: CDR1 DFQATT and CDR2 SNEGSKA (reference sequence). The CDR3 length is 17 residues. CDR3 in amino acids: CSARAPTASGAYNEQFF.

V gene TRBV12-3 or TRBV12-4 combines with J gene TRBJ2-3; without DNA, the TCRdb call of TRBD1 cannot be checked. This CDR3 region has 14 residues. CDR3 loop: CASSDGISTNTQYF.

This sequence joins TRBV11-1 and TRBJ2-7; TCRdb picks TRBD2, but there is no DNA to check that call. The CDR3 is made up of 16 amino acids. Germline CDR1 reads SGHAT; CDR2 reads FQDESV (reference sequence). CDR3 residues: CASSPPGLARSYEQYF.

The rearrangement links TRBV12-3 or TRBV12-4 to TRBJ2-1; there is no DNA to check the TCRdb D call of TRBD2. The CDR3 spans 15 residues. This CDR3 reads CASSFSGRVSYEQFF.

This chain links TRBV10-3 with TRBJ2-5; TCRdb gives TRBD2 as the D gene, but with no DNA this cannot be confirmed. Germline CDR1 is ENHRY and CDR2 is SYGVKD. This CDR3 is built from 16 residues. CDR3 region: CAISDPLAGSQETQYF.

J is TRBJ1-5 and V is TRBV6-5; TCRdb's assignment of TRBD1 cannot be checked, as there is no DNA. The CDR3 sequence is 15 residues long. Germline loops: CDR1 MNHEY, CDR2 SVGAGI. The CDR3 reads CASSYLHRDNQPQHF.

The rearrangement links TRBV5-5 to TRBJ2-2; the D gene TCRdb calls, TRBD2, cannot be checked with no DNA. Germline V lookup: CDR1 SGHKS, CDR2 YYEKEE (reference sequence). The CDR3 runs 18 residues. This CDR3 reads CASSFGLAGRLNTGELFF.

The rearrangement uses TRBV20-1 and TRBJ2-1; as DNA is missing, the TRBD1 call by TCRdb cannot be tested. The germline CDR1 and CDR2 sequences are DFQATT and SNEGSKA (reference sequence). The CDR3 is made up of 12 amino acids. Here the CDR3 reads CSARDEGDEQFF.

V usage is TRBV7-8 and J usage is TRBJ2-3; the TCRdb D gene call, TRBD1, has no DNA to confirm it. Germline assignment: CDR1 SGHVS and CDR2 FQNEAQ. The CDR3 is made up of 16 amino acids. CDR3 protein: CASSLRVAKGTDTQYF.

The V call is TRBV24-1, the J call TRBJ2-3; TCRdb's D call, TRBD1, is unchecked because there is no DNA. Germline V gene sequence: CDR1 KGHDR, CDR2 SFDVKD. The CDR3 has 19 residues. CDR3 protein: CATSDLTPGGNLDTDTQYF.

The CDR3 is CSASLTTSGRATDTQYF. The rearrangement uses TRBV20-1 and TRBJ2-3; the TCRdb call, TRBD2, lacks DNA for checking. CDR1 DFQATT and CDR2 SNEGSKA come from the germline V gene (reference sequence). The CDR3 runs to 17 residues.

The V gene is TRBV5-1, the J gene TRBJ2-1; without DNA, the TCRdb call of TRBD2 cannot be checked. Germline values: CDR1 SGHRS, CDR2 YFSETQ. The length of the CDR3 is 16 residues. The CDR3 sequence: CASSFSGTSGYNEQFF.

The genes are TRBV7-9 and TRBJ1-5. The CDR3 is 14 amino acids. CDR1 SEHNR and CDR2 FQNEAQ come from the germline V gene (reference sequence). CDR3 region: CASSQGSGNQPQHF.

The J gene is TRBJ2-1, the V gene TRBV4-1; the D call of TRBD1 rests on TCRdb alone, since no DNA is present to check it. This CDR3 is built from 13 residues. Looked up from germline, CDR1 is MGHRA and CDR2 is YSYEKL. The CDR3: CASGGTGSNEQFF.

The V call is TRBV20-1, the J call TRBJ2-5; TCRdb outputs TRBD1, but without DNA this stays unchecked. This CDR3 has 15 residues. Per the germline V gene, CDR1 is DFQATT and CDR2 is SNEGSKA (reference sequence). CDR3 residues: CSAIDASGQQETQYF.

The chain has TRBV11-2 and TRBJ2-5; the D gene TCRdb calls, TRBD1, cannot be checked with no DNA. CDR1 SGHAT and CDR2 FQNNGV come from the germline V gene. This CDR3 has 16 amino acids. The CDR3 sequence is CASSLPFGGTQETQYF.

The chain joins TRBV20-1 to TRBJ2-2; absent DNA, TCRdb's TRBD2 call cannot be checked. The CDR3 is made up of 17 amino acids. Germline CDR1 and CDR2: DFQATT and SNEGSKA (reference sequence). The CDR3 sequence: CSARVPERSTRGGELFF.

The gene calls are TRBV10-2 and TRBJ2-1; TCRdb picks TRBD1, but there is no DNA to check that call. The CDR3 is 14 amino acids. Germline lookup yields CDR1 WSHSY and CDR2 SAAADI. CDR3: CASSESQTGSEQFF.

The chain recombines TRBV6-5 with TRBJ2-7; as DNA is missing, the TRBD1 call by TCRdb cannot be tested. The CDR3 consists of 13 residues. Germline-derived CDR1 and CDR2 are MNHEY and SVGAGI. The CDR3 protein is CASSSTRVAEQYF.

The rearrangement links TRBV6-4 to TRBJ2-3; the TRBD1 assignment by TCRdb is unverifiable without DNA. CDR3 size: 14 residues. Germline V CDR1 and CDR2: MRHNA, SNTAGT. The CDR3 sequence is CASSAGSYTDTQYF.